Listed here is a single T cell receptor (beta chain). Ten or more counts support this clonotype. The clone's antigen remains unknown. Base qualities are not at hand, and no much larger clone is one base apart. Ophthalmopathy patients had moderately to severely active disease, Clinical Activity Score of at least 3, NOSPECS grade of at least 4, and duration under 3 months. Patients with uncontrolled infections, other autoimmune diseases, pregnancy or lactation were excluded. Diagnoses were based on clinical symptoms, serum thyroxine and TRAb, thyroid ultrasound and orbital computed tomography. Ficoll-Paque density gradient centrifugation was used to isolate PBMCs from about 9.4 ml of fresh peripheral blood. Total RNA was extracted with Trizol reagent, and quality was checked on an Agilent 2100 Bioanalyzer. The data belong to a study of T cells in Graves' hyperthyroidism and ophthalmopathy (dated by TCRdb to between 2018 and 2020). Regarding the complete study: Peripheral blood was sampled at the time of initial diagnosis, prior to any treatment. To identify TCR V-J signatures that set the groups apart, the researchers used a discovery cohort of 90 to 100 patients, made up of some 41 with Graves' ophthalmopathy and approximately 57 with stable Graves' hyperthyroidism. Prospective prediction of ophthalmopathy was tested in an independent validation cohort of 18 to 20 hyperthyroidism patients and around 16 patients who later progressed to ophthalmopathy. The 75 to 100 discovery patients were randomly split 7:3 into training and test sets. In addition, the study compared T-cell repertoires in thyroid tissue and in blood from roughly 6 Graves' hyperthyroidism patients. After sampling, hyperthyroidism patients received methimazole starting at 30 mg daily, and ophthalmopathy patients received high-dose intravenous methylprednisolone. The paper describes TCR Vbeta CDR3 sequencing of around 140 peripheral blood samples, made up of fewer than 50 ophthalmopathy patients, approximately 76 hyperthyroidism patients and some 17 progressor patients. What the work shows at the level of the full study, not this receptor alone: In validation, the model predicted progression to ophthalmopathy with around 71% sensitivity and about 72% specificity, a median of roughly seven months before onset. A 13 V-J signature model separated ophthalmopathy from stable hyperthyroidism, with nearly 90% sensitivity and roughly 82% specificity in cross-validation and 80%/75% in testing. No statistical method was used to set the sample size in advance, and investigators knew the group allocation. Most expanded thyroid clonotypes (frequency above 0.001) were also detected in blood, suggesting blood repertoires may reflect thyroid immune responses.

V loses 8 bases of germline sequence and J loses 2 bases, and the interval between the two ends is 6 bases. Reading the germline V gene (reference sequence) gives CDR1 SEHNR and CDR2 FQNEAQ. The CDR3 holds 11 amino acids from the cysteine to the phenylalanine. The only DNA kept is the CDR3, 33 bases in frame from the first base. TCR beta CDR3 regions were amplified from RNA transcripts. A first-round RT-PCR of the TCR CDR3 used the HTBI primer set with the Qiagen OneStep RT-PCR kit. Libraries were constructed in a second round of multiplex PCR, after which size selection and purification were carried out. Paired-end sequencing of the libraries was performed with 100 bp reads on an Illumina HiSeq2000. Per the source publication's procedure: SOAPnuke was used to process the raw data, with reads discarded if the reads contained adapters or uncalled bases, had a mean Phred below 15, or lacked an exact constant-primer or identifier match. COPE v1.2.5 was used to merge the high-quality paired reads, and each unique nucleotide sequence was defined as a clonotype. MiTCR v1.1 was used to align the clonotypes against IMGT TRBV, TRBD and TRBJ reference segments. The analysis was restricted to V-J combinations with a frequency above 0.0001, which together covered 99% to 99.2% of the repertoires. A TCS score was defined as the ratio between F50 (clonal expansion) and ExV (chaos), using BLOSUM62-based TCRdist between CDR3 peptides within each V-J. Welch's t-statistics and random forest reduced fewer than 600 V-J features to 13, which were used in a naive Bayes classifier (R e1071). The Morisita-Horn index was used to measure how similar the thyroid and blood repertoires were. TCRdb reran the public reads through fastp at Q25 and MiXCR, keeping productive beta chains. Each CDR3 protein appears once, grouped with its most common genes and DNA. The V and J calls were not made by the authors but by TCRdb's processing. The sample table records 550,000 to 700,000 distinct CDR3 sequences; roughly 14% of these occur just once. Over 3.5% of the sample belongs to the ten largest clones.

In this chain, TRBV7-9 is recombined with TRBJ1-1; a confident D gene designation cannot be given. Sequenced: blood. The sequence derives from a woman aged 40 to 55 with Graves' ophthalmopathy. The CDR3 has the sequence CASPANTEAFF. The nucleotides read TGTGCCAGCCCGGCAAACACTGAAGCTTTCTTT.